This T cell receptor beta chain was identified in a study of ipilimumab plus nivolumab after autologous stem cell transplantation. For the study at large: Typical patient got roughly 5 ipilimumab doses and roughly eight nivolumab doses (median). Both relapsed and primary refractory DLBCL were included.

Concerning this clone itself: Its antigen is unknown.

Dosing: nivolumab 3 mg/kg IV, weeks 1, 4, 7, 10, then every two weeks to week 26. The study, taken as a whole, reports: The authors say TCR, Treg and microbiome findings warrant further study.

TCRdb's copy holds only in-frame clones and misses some; the assay was immunoSEQ multiplex PCR. This table holds 17,000 or so clones, roughly 85% found once. CDR1 and CDR2 from the germline V gene are SGHRS and YFSETQ. There are 13 residues in the CDR3. Trimming left V 1 base short and J 4 bases short, with 8 bases between. The material was PBMCs, obtained in a trial of ipilimumab plus nivolumab as post-transplant consolidation. The chain employs TRBV5-1 and TRBJ1-2, with D hard to call. This receptor was taken from a male donor with diffuse large B-cell lymphoma. CDR3 coding DNA: TGCGCCAGCAGCTTGCAACCGTCCTATGGCTACACCTTC. Translating gives CASSLQPSYGYTF.